The 9 T cell receptor beta chains below were found in one sample sequenced in a study of blood T cells in healthy people across ages. Primers used in a second PCR of about 6 to 11 cycles were a sample-barcoded 5' primer and a J-beta primer mix. TCRdb re-called the 5' RACE reads with MiXCR, one entry per CDR3 protein. The sample records roughly 790,000 distinct CDR3 sequences, roughly 43% being singletons. Sequenced: blood. These receptors were taken from a woman aged 55-69 years in good health.

V gene TRBV7-3 combines with J gene TRBJ2-1; possibly TRBD1 for D (6 bases). V lost 4 bases and J 3 bases, leaving 13 bases between the germline ends. This CDR3 has 15 amino acids. Germline V gene sequence: CDR1 SGHTA, CDR2 FQGTGA. The CDR3 nucleotides are TGTGCCAGCAGCTCAGGGGTGGGAATCTACAATGAGCAGTTCTTC. Its protein product is CASSSGVGIYNEQFF.

V gene TRBV20-1 combines with J gene TRBJ2-4, with D perhaps TRBD2 (5 bases). V lost 0 bases and J 8 bases, leaving 11 bases between the germline ends. The CDR3 length is 13 residues. CDR1 is DFQATT, CDR2 SNEGSKA, per germline (reference sequence). CDR3 region: CSARDSEGHIQYF. The CDR3 bases are TGCAGTGCTAGAGATTCCGAGGGCCACATTCAGTACTTC.

The genes are TRBV20-1 and TRBJ1-2, with D perhaps TRBD1 (5 bases). CDR3 length: 11 amino acids. Germline values: CDR1 DFQATT, CDR2 SNEGSKA (reference sequence). The CDR3 region has the DNA TGCAGGGGGGATTCCAACTATGGCTACACCTTC. Translated, it gives CRGDSNYGYTF.

This clonotype was recorded a few times. DNA for the CDR3: TGTGCCAGCAGCCTCTGGGACCTCCCCCCCTACGAGCAGTACTTC. This codes for CASSLWDLPPYEQYF. The gene calls are TRBV7-9 and TRBJ2-7; D possibly uses TRBD1 or TRBD2 (5 bases each). Trimming took off 5 bases at V and 2 bases at J, with 16 bases between the two ends. The length of the CDR3 is 15 residues. Looked up from germline, CDR1 is SEHNR and CDR2 is FQNEAQ (reference sequence).

This chain's CDR3 is CASSLVEGCGQYF. The CDR3, as DNA: TGTGCCAGCAGCTTAGTGGAAGGGTGCGGGCAGTACTTC. The rearrangement uses TRBV11-2 and TRBJ2-7; D gene uncertain. This CDR3 has 13 amino acids. Per germline, CDR1 SGHAT and CDR2 FQNNGV. V was trimmed by 1 base and J by 9 bases, leaving 13 bases between them.

This sequence joins TRBV5-1 and TRBJ2-1, with 8 bases identical to TRBD2. Germline V gene data show CDR1 as SGHRS and CDR2 as YFSETQ. Losses at the gene ends were 6 bases for V and 0 bases for J; bases not matched to a gene: 5. The CDR3 spans 15 residues. The chain's CDR3 is CASNWSGSSYNEQFF. In nucleotides, the CDR3 is TGCGCCAGCAATTGGAGCGGGAGCTCCTACAATGAGCAGTTCTTC. Full variable domain (remainder filled in from reference TRBV5-1 and TRBJ2-1): KAGVTQTPRYLIKTRGQQVTLSCSPISGHRSVSWYQQTPGQGLQFLFEYFSETQRNKGNFPGRFSGRQFSNSRSEMNVSTLELGDSALYLCASNWSGSSYNEQFFGPGTRLTVL.

The V gene is TRBV19, the J gene TRBJ1-4; 7 nucleotides align to TRBD1. CDR3 size: 14 residues. CDR1 and CDR2 from the germline V gene are LNHDA and SQIVND (reference sequence). The J segment lost 6 bases and the V segment lost 6 bases, leaving 7 bases of the junction unmatched. The CDR3 DNA follows: TGTGCCAGTAGCCTACAGGGGAAGGATGAAAAACTGTTTTTT. It encodes CASSLQGKDEKLFF.

V is TRBV9 and J is TRBJ2-1, with TRBD2 matching over 10 bases. Germline V gene lookup returns CDR1 SGDLS and CDR2 YYNGEE. After removal of 0 bases from V and 9 bases from J, the junction contained 6 bases not matched to a gene. The CDR3 sequence is 15 residues long. CDR3 coding DNA: TGTGCCAGCAGCGTAGGCTCTAGCGGGAGCGGTGAGCAGTTCTTC. Protein: CASSVGSSGSGEQFF. Using reference TRBV9 and TRBJ2-1 for the parts outside the CDR3, the full variable domain is DSGVTQTPKHLITATGQRVTLRCSPRSGDLSVYWYQQSLDQGLQFLIQYYNGEERAKGNILERFSAQQFPDLHSELNLSSLELGDSALYFCASSVGSSGSGEQFFGPGTRLTVL.

This clonotype came up a few times. J is TRBJ1-5 and V is TRBV6-2 or TRBV6-3, with 8 positions matching TRBD1. V lost 0 bases, J lost 8 bases, and 12 bases stayed unmatched. CDR3 size: 17 residues. The V gene's germline CDR1 is MNHEY and CDR2 SVGEGT. CDR3 protein: CASSYSQWTGRKEPQHF. CDR3 DNA: TGTGCCAGCAGTTACTCACAATGGACAGGGCGGAAGGAGCCCCAGCATTTT.